Listed below are T cell receptor beta chains from one sample, sequenced in a study of control samples from healthy donors and cancer patients. Sequencing used immunoSEQ multiplex PCR; TCRdb keeps in-frame clones, though not all of them. Of about 69,000 clones in the sample, roughly 82% were seen once. Material: PBMCs. These receptor sequences come from a woman aged 45 to 65 with lung cancer. CDR3s include the opening cysteine and the closing phenylalanine or tryptophan. The order of the fields is D gene, clone size, V gene, J gene, CDR3 protein, CDR3 DNA. A D gene is named only where the DNA matches it firmly. Clone size is not always given. Where it is, it says once, few, many or a class for expanded clones.

>NA|once|TRBV3-1/TRBV3-2|TRBJ1-1
CASRKGQYLNTEAFF
TGTGCCAGCAGAAAAGGACAGTATCTGAACACTGAAGCTTTCTTT
>NA|NA|TRBV2|TRBJ1-4
CASELSDRGEKLFF
TGTGCCAGCGAGCTATCTGATAGGGGTGAAAAACTGTTTTTT
>TRBD2|NA|TRBV4-3|TRBJ2-1
CASSQDRSGGNNEQFF
TGCGCCAGCAGCCAAGATCGTAGCGGGGGGAACAATGAGCAGTTCTTC
>TRBD1|NA|TRBV6-5|TRBJ2-2
CASRTGTGITGELFF
TGTGCCAGCCGAACCGGGACAGGGATCACCGGGGAGCTGTTTTTT
>TRBD2|NA|TRBV11-2|TRBJ2-5
CASSLAGGSETQYF
TGTGCCAGCAGCTTAGCGGGGGGATCGGAGACCCAGTACTTC
>NA|NA|TRBV24-1|TRBJ2-5
CATSDPGTSGETQYF
TGTGCCACCAGTGACCCAGGCACATCGGGGGAGACCCAGTACTTC
>NA|NA|TRBV19|TRBJ1-1
CASKFPNTEAFF
TGTGCCAGTAAATTCCCGAACACTGAAGCTTTCTTT
>NA|few|TRBV5-1|TRBJ1-1
CASSPTRGRSTEAFF
TGCGCCAGCAGCCCGACCCGGGGGAGGAGTACTGAAGCTTTCTTT
>TRBD1|NA|TRBV28|TRBJ1-5
CASSGTGNQPQHF
TGTGCCAGCAGCGGGACAGGAAATCAGCCCCAGCATTTT
>NA|NA|TRBV24-1|TRBJ2-6
CATSDTGSGANVLTF
TGTGCCACCAGTGATACAGGGAGTGGGGCCAACGTCCTGACTTTC
>TRBD1|NA|TRBV30|TRBJ1-4
CALKTGANEKLFF
TGTGCCTTGAAGACAGGGGCTAATGAAAAACTGTTTTTT
>NA|NA|TRBV5-1|TRBJ1-1
CASSLTGTEAFF
TGCGCCAGCAGCTTGACAGGCACTGAAGCTTTCTTT
>NA|NA|TRBV4-3|TRBJ2-3
CASSQAGLSTDTQYF
TGCGCCAGCAGCCAAGCGGGGCTTAGCACAGATACGCAGTATTTT
>TRBD1|NA|TRBV24-1|TRBJ2-3
CATRRGLDTDTQYF
TGTGCCACTCGCAGGGGGCTGGACACAGATACGCAGTATTTT
>TRBD1|NA|TRBV18|TRBJ1-1
CASTSGGSTEAFF
TGTGCCAGCACATCAGGGGGAAGCACTGAAGCTTTCTTT
>NA|few|TRBV19|TRBJ2-3
CASSPGGDTQYF
TGTGCCAGTAGTCCGGGCGGAGATACGCAGTATTTT
>NA|NA|TRBV4-2|TRBJ1-2
CASSQVLPNYYGYTF
TGTGCCAGCAGCCAAGTCCTCCCGAATTACTATGGCTACACCTTC
>TRBD1|NA|TRBV9|TRBJ1-3
CASGTGTGNTIYF
TGTGCCAGCGGGACAGGGACTGGAAACACCATATATTTT
>NA|NA|TRBV19|TRBJ1-1
CASSMVDSPRAFF
TGTGCCAGTAGTATGGTGGACAGCCCGAGAGCTTTCTTT
>NA|few|TRBV24-1|TRBJ2-1
CATSDYFGHEQFF
TGTGCCACCAGTGATTACTTCGGGCATGAGCAGTTCTTC
>NA|NA|TRBV18|TRBJ1-4
CASSPQGYTTLLFF
TGTGCCAGCTCACCTCAGGGCTACACGACGTTGCTGTTTTTT
>NA|NA|TRBV24-1|TRBJ1-1
CATSPGVSTEAFF
TGTGCCACCAGTCCGGGAGTGTCCACTGAAGCTTTCTTT
>NA|NA|TRBV7-2|TRBJ2-2
CASSRDFTGELFF
TGTGCCAGCAGCAGGGACTTCACCGGGGAGCTGTTTTTT
>NA|NA|TRBV6-4|TRBJ1-2
CASSSGTGGYTF
TGTGCCAGCAGCTCTGGGACTGGAGGCTACACCTTC
>NA|NA|TRBV10-3|TRBJ1-3
CAISEPGPYTGNTIYF
TGTGCCATCAGTGAGCCCGGGCCGTATACTGGAAACACCATATATTTT
>NA|NA|TRBV28|TRBJ2-3
CASSSRRGASTDTQYF
TGTGCCAGCAGTTCCCGCCGGGGAGCCAGCACAGATACGCAGTATTTT
>NA|NA|TRBV6-6|TRBJ2-7
CASSNNRGGTYEQYF
TGTGCCAGCAGTAACAACAGGGGGGGGACCTACGAGCAGTACTTC
>TRBD1|NA|TRBV5-6|TRBJ1-4
CASSTQGIATNEKLFF
TGTGCCAGCAGTACACAGGGGATTGCAACTAATGAAAAACTGTTTTTT
>NA|NA|TRBV19|TRBJ2-1
CASSIAGVSYNEQFF
TGTGCCAGTAGTATAGCGGGGGTATCCTACAATGAGCAGTTCTTC
>TRBD1|NA|TRBV18|TRBJ1-1
CASSPRTGGSRTEAFF
TGTGCCAGCTCACCAAGGACAGGGGGAAGTCGCACTGAAGCTTTCTTT
>NA|NA|TRBV6-5|TRBJ1-3
CASSYSSGFSGNTIYF
TGTGCCAGCAGTTATTCCTCAGGGTTCTCTGGAAACACCATATATTTT
>NA|NA|TRBV4-3|TRBJ1-5
CASSQDLTRGQPQHF
TGCGCCAGCAGCCAAGATCTTACGCGGGGCCAGCCCCAGCATTTT
>NA|NA|TRBV30|TRBJ1-2
CAWSRLLGGQDGYTF
TGTGCCTGGAGTCGCTTACTCGGGGGGCAAGATGGCTACACCTTC
>NA|NA|TRBV27|TRBJ1-5
CASSPTDSISQPQHF
TGTGCCAGCAGTCCGACTGACAGTATCTCTCAGCCCCAGCATTTT
>NA|NA|TRBV5-8|TRBJ1-1
CASSRFSRTEAFF
TGTGCCAGCAGCCGATTCTCCAGGACTGAAGCTTTCTTT
>NA|few|TRBV29-1|TRBJ1-1
CSGAQGWGMNTEAFF
TGCAGCGGGGCGCAGGGGTGGGGCATGAACACTGAAGCTTTCTTT
>NA|NA|TRBV14|TRBJ1-4
CASSPSGQIPEKLFF
TGTGCCAGCAGCCCTTCCGGACAGATTCCTGAAAAACTGTTTTTT
>NA|NA|TRBV4-3|TRBJ2-7
CASSQDRFHYEQYF
TGCGCCAGCAGCCAAGATCGGTTCCACTACGAGCAGTACTTC
>NA|NA|TRBV7-2|TRBJ2-1
CASRERSSYNEQFF
TGTGCCAGCAGGGAGAGGAGCTCCTACAATGAGCAGTTCTTC
>TRBD1|NA|TRBV5-1|TRBJ2-6
CASSWDSQSGANVLTF
TGCGCCAGCAGTTGGGACAGCCAGTCTGGGGCCAACGTCCTGACTTTC
>TRBD1|NA|TRBV7-9|TRBJ1-1
CASSLRQGFEAFF
TGTGCCAGCAGCTTGCGACAGGGCTTTGAAGCTTTCTTT
>NA|NA|TRBV11-2|TRBJ1-2
CASSLEGRGSYGYTF
TGTGCCAGCAGCTTAGAGGGCAGGGGAAGCTATGGCTACACCTTC
>NA|NA|TRBV2|TRBJ2-5
CASLKGQQETQYF
TGTGCCAGCCTGAAGGGGCAACAAGAGACCCAGTACTTC
>NA|NA|TRBV28|TRBJ1-1
CASSLVSMNTEAFF
TGTGCCAGCAGTTTAGTGTCGATGAACACTGAAGCTTTCTTT
>NA|NA|TRBV7-2|TRBJ1-2
CASSLAMNYGYTF
TGTGCCAGCAGCTTAGCTATGAACTATGGCTACACCTTC
>NA|NA|TRBV7-3|TRBJ2-1
CASSPNRLGSEQFF
TGTGCCAGCAGCCCAAACAGGTTGGGGAGTGAGCAGTTCTTC
>TRBD2|NA|TRBV3-1/TRBV3-2|TRBJ2-3
CASSYSGGASDTQYF
TGTGCCAGCAGTTATAGCGGGGGGGCCTCAGATACGCAGTATTTT
>NA|NA|TRBV10-3|TRBJ1-4
CAISPGGGGKLFF
TGTGCCATCAGTCCCGGGGGGGGCGGAAAACTGTTTTTT
>NA|few|TRBV5-1|TRBJ2-7
CASSLDPAYEQYF
TGCGCCAGCAGCTTGGACCCTGCCTACGAGCAGTACTTC
>TRBD1|NA|TRBV9|TRBJ1-1
CASSAGQGGFVDTEAFF
TGTGCCAGCAGCGCCGGACAGGGTGGGTTTGTGGACACTGAAGCTTTCTTT